One TCR beta chain is described in this entry. The specificity of this receptor is unknown. No base quality values were provided; no much bigger clone lies one nucleotide off. The data were taken from a study of cytomegalovirus exposure and HLA in healthy donors (dated by TCRdb to between 2016 and 2019). As for the study more broadly: In an earlier analysis of 550 to 750 of the donors, around 290 Gb of sequence data and some 120 million unique TCR beta sequences from about 180 million T cells were reported. Rather than using new phenotypic data, the later analysis identified candidate immune exposures from TCR beta sequences and from how often those sequences occurred across donors. The study used immunosequencing to profile the T cell repertoires of approximately 650 subjects and linked those repertoires to cytomegalovirus serostatus. Among around 400 genotyped donors of the cohort, an average of approximately 200,000 unique TCR beta nucleotide sequences was sequenced per donor, of which 15% to 20% were non-productive. A later analysis re-examined previously published TCR beta repertoires from about 700 donors and added high-resolution HLA genotyping to investigate patterns of TCR occurrence. The study aimed to test whether signatures of past pathogen exposure could be identified by cataloging public T cell receptors. To predict cytomegalovirus infection status, the study brought together high-throughput TCR immunosequencing, statistical association of individual TCRs with disease status, and machine learning. The number of typed donors differed by locus: about 620-640 for A, B, C, DRB1 and DQB1; some 500 for DQA1; some 610 for DPA1; and some 470 for DPB1. Four to six DR-DQ haplotypes were handled as single units for association and clustering, since linkage in the cohort was strong. The genetic ancestry cluster associated with self-reported Caucasian donors included about four fifths of the roughly 400 genotyped donors. Every repertoire in the discovery cohort had been generated on one and the same sequencing platform. Besides the first cohort of some 670 subjects, a separate validation cohort made up of roughly 120 different subjects was used. Approximately 300 gigabases of sequencing data and tens of millions of unique TCR sequences were included in an early release covering roughly 600 HLA-typed donors. Alongside the repertoire data, information on donor age, sex, ethnicity and CMV serostatus was compiled. A later genetic analysis took genome-wide SNP genotypes for about three fifths of the roughly 670 donors and used that subset as a discovery cohort. HLA typing covered class I and class II loci at four-digit resolution. An earlier analysis of more than 450 of the donors used high-throughput TCR beta sequencing to judge whether each TCR beta V gene segment behaved as functional or pseudogenic.

The receptor library was made with the immunoSEQ multiplex PCR assay. A mixture of 60 forward primers for TCR Vbeta segments and 13 reverse primers for TCR Jbeta segments was used in the multiplex PCR. The CDR3 region of rearranged TCR beta genes was amplified from genomic DNA by a multiplex PCR assay. The amplified TCR beta libraries were sequenced on the Illumina HiSeq System as 87-base-pair reads. The authors processed their data as follows. Across the 670 or so repertoires, a later analysis counted around 80 million unique TCR beta chains, approximately 10 million of which were shared by at least two donors. A nearest-neighbor algorithm error-corrected the raw reads and collapsed the reads into unique sequences, merging closely related sequences to remove PCR and sequencing errors. Alignment of CDR3 sequences to IMGT reference sequences was used to assign V, D and J gene segments. For a sequence to be retained, a match of at least six nucleotides to both a V gene segment and a J gene segment was required. A rearrangement was called productive if the CDR3 had no stop codons and remained in frame with V and J, and every other rearrangement was called non-productive. CDR3 was defined by IMGT convention, running from the second conserved V-encoded cysteine to the conserved J-encoded phenylalanine. Sequences without an unambiguous match to a single V gene segment were excluded from the earlier analysis of 587 of the donors. In an earlier analysis of around 600 of the donors, V segments were called functional above 56.7% productive rearrangements and were called segregating when the between-donor standard deviation exceeded 5%. To diagnose cytomegalovirus status from the catalog of TCR beta chain sequences, a statistical classification framework was built. In a later analysis, TCR nucleotide sequences were compared against IMGT/GENE-DB human TR gene sequences so that V and J genes could be assigned. The TCRdist pipeline was used in a later analysis to assign CDR3 sequences and most-parsimonious VDJ recombination scenarios. A later analysis defined each TCR beta chain by its CDR3 amino acid sequence plus V-gene family, and excluded reads lacking a unique V-gene family. To address suspected cross-contamination and a sequencing artifact, a later analysis removed over 500 highly shared, low-generation-probability nucleotide sequences. For each public chain, a later analysis derived a clonal expansion index from normalized ranks of inferred template counts within each repertoire. Generation probabilities in a later analysis came from a VDJ recombination model fitted to out-of-frame rearrangements, and those results were checked against IGoR. Hypergeometric tests were used in a later analysis to score TCR-TCR, TCR-HLA and TCR-CMV co-occurrence, with a repertoire-size bias correction applied to the TCR pairs. In a later analysis, false discovery rates were estimated by permuting HLA or CMV assignments 20 times. A later analysis grouped co-occurring TCRs with DBSCAN, adding TCRdist sequence similarity when clustering within HLA-allele-positive subsets. Repertoires with fewer than 30,000 or more than 120,000 public chains were left out of co-occurrence clustering, as were a handful of repertoires with anomalous nucleotide sharing. TCRdb retrieved this table from immuneACCESS and kept in-frame rearrangements only. Not all clones are present; in checked studies, unresolved V genes account for under half, and no reason is known for the remainder. V, J and clone size are those of that table, while D and trimming were read from the DNA. The sample table shows under 250,000 clones, and less than 85% are seen once. The leading ten clones occupy about 0.63% of the sample.

In total, approximately 690 healthy bone marrow donors made up the cohort. At the time of sampling, every cohort member was nominally healthy, though immune exposures that went unrecorded were likely present. The donor tested CMV seronegative and was one of the 352 seronegative cohort members. A peripheral blood sample was provided by each donor, and peripheral blood mononuclear cells were used for TCR beta sequencing. Genomic DNA extraction from the blood cell samples was performed with the Qiagen DNeasy Blood Extraction Kit. Counted from cysteine to phenylalanine, this CDR3 has 12 amino acids. Solely the CDR3 DNA is kept, with 36 bases framed from the first base. Based on the germline V gene, the CDR1 and CDR2 sequences are MDHEN and SYDVKM. On the study overall, not on this receptor specifically: At a false discovery rate of 0.05, a later analysis linked some 17,000 TCR beta sequences to specific HLA alleles. A further reported finding was that TCR beta sequences accurately predicted the HLA-A and HLA-B alleles for most subjects in the first cohort. In a later analysis, HLA-associated TCR beta chains were found to be more clonally expanded and to have lower generation probabilities than equally common non-associated chains. Most CMV-associated TCR beta chains appeared to be HLA-restricted in a later analysis, and the HLA associations seemed to be driven largely by CMV exposure. In an earlier analysis of roughly 500 of the donors, most TCR beta V segments appeared in productive rearrangements about 87% or about 30% of the time, broadly matching IMGT annotations. Because HLA typing was unavailable for some donors at each locus, only the typed subset was used in association tests. Correlated functional status among segregating V segments might reflect linkage disequilibrium, but an unknown experimental factor could not be ruled out. Across donors, most TCR sequences were observed very rarely, whereas some public TCRs were present in many individuals. In this cohort, only TCR beta chains were sequenced, and detectable features were limited by the absence of alpha or paired-chain data. A few of the identified cytomegalovirus-associated TCR beta chains were confirmed in vitro to be specific for cytomegalovirus antigens. The only immune exposure information available for the cohort was CMV serostatus. Roughly uniform sequencing depth across donors was assumed in presence/absence analyses, although this assumption may not hold. The sequencing pipeline was judged likely to have produced a cluster of highly shared sequence variants as a technical artifact. About 17 rarely observed V segments, including chromosome 9 orphons, were excluded from the earlier analysis of 550 to 700 of the donors because counts were too low. Assigning TCR associations to individual alleles was difficult when HLA alleles, especially DR and DQ, strongly co-occurred. The authors suggested that the approach could potentially be extended to other disease states and immunological phenotypes. The 87-base-pair reads could not distinguish some IMGT-functional V segments, including TRBV6-2 and TRBV6-3, so those segments were excluded. V-gene and J-gene trimming of TCR beta chains was associated with a missense DCLRE1C variant in a later genetic analysis, and the association was replicated in an independent cohort. In the study, some 160 TCR beta chains were listed as associated with cytomegalovirus. According to a later analysis, parvovirus B19, influenza, CMV and Epstein-Barr virus appeared linked to several top co-occurrence clusters. In both the original and validation cohorts, the classifier was reported to diagnose cytomegalovirus status with high specificity and sensitivity. A later analysis found that TCR association rates varied across HLA loci, with DRB1 alleles showing the most associated TCRs and HLA-C alleles the fewest. A later genetic analysis reported fewer N-insertions in productive TCRs among donors in an Asian-associated ancestry cluster than the roughly 620-donor mean.

The sequence links TRBV28 to TRBJ2-5, with 7 central nucleotides matching TRBD1. The J call may not be correct, given that the DNA end is closer to TRBJ2-7. The sample comprised PBMCs. The receptor comes from a man between 18 and 35 years old in good health and CMV-seronegative. The DNA is as follows: TGTGCCAGCAGTTTTGCAGGGGGCGAGCAGTACTTC. It is translated as CASSFAGGEQYF.